Below, 4 T cell receptor beta chains from the same sample are listed, as sequenced in a study. The method was immunoSEQ multiplex PCR; TCRdb's version includes in-frame clones alone and lacks a portion of them. The sample shows nearly 70,000 clones, approximately 92% of them seen only once. The sample comprised PBMCs. These receptors were collected from a man aged 40-49 years with rheumatoid arthritis.

This chain links TRBV7-3 with TRBJ2-7; a weak D match, TRBD2 (5 bases). Per germline, CDR1 SGHTA and CDR2 FQGTGA. The CDR3 sequence is 13 residues long. Between the trimmed V and J ends, which lost 4 bases and 5 bases, there was a span of 12 bases. The CDR3 region has the DNA TGTGCCAGCAGCTCTAGCAGGTCTCACGAGCAGTACTTC. It codes for CASSSSRSHEQYF.

The chain joins TRBV3-1 (or the pseudogene TRBV3-2) to TRBJ2-3; 7 bases fit TRBD2. The junction had 3 bases not matched to a gene; V was cut back by 1 base and J by 2 bases. Germline loops: CDR1 LGHDT, CDR2 YNNKEL (reference sequence). The CDR3 sequence is 15 residues long. Here the CDR3 reads CASSQGGLSTDTQYF. CDR3 nucleotide sequence: TGTGCCAGCAGCCAAGGGGGACTATCCACAGATACGCAGTATTTT.

The chain is built from TRBV5-1 and TRBJ2-7; the D gene could be TRBD1 or TRBD2 (5 bases each). Trimming removed 4 bases at V and 4 bases at J, with 15 bases between. Per germline, CDR1 SGHRS and CDR2 YFSETQ. The CDR3 is 14 amino acids. In nucleotides, the CDR3 is TGCGCCAGCAGCCAAGGGGACGGCTGGTACGAGCAGTACTTC. Its protein is CASSQGDGWYEQYF. The full variable domain, completed using reference TRBV5-1 and TRBJ2-7, is KAGVTQTPRYLIKTRGQQVTLSCSPISGHRSVSWYQQTPGQGLQFLFEYFSETQRNKGNFPGRFSGRQFSNSRSEMNVSTLELGDSALYLCASSQGDGWYEQYFGPGTRLTVT.

The V and J genes are TRBV7-3 and TRBJ1-3; D is ambiguous. The CDR3 runs to 16 residues. The germline V and J ends were trimmed by 1 base and 0 bases, with 10 bases remaining between them. Per the germline V gene, CDR1 is SGHTA and CDR2 is FQGTGA. The chain's CDR3 is CASSLNSPSSGNTIYF. As DNA, the CDR3 is TGTGCCAGCAGCTTAAACAGTCCCAGCTCTGGAAACACCATATATTTT.